This T cell receptor beta chain is from a study of blood T cell repertoires in COVID-19. Overall study context: There were acute and convalescent COVID-19 samples, and they came from the United States, Italy and Spain. T cells, B-cell-depleted T cells, or PBMCs supplied cDNA or gDNA.

Data came from immunoSEQ multiplex PCR; TCRdb stores just in-frame clones and leaves some out. The sample yields over 75,000 clones, roughly 83% seen once. The germline gives CDR1 SGHVS, CDR2 FQNEAQ. CDR3 length equals 16 residues. V shed 1 base and J 6 bases; nucleotides not matched to a gene: 6. The clonotype comes from a human donor in a cohort sampled during active COVID-19. The chain recombines TRBV7-8 with TRBJ2-5; TRBD2 aligns across 12 bases. The sample taken for sequencing was peripheral blood. CDR3 sequence: CASSLETSGGSKTQYF. The CDR3 coding sequence is TGTGCCAGCAGCTTAGAAACTAGCGGGGGGTCGAAGACCCAGTACTTC.